These 20 T cell receptor beta chains were sequenced from one sample in a study of blood T cells in healthy people across ages. Together with a sample-barcoded 5' primer, a J-beta primer mix was included in a second PCR lasting roughly 6 to 12 cycles. A single record per CDR3 protein comes from TCRdb applying MiXCR to the 5' RACE reads. This sample has some 1.6 million distinct CDR3 sequences, with roughly 32% found just once. Sequencing used blood. Receptors originate from a woman aged 30 to 39 in good health.

This clonotype occurred a few times. The chain combines TRBV9 with TRBJ2-5, with TRBD1 matching over 8 bases. This CDR3 comprises 15 residues. Germline V lookup: CDR1 SGDLS, CDR2 YYNGEE. After removal of 1 base from V and 7 bases from J, the junction contained 9 bases not matched to a gene. In nucleotides, the CDR3 is TGTGCCAGCAGCGTACGACAGGGGCTAGGCGGGACCCAGTACTTC. Its protein is CASSVRQGLGGTQYF. The full variable domain, rest sourced from reference TRBV9 and TRBJ2-5, is DSGVTQTPKHLITATGQRVTLRCSPRSGDLSVYWYQQSLDQGLQFLIQYYNGEERAKGNILERFSAQQFPDLHSELNLSSLELGDSALYFCASSVRQGLGGTQYFGPGTRLLVL.

This sequence joins TRBV7-9 and TRBJ2-3; TRBD1 might be the D (5 bases). The germline V gene encodes CDR1 SEHNR and CDR2 FQNEAQ (reference sequence). Trimming removed 1 base from V and 7 bases from J, with 12 bases in between. This CDR3 spans 14 amino acids. CDR3 loop: CASSLGQGGNTQYF. The DNA of the CDR3 is TGTGCCAGCAGCTTAGGGCAGGGTGGTAATACGCAGTATTTT.

The sample holds a few counts of this clonotype. The rearrangement joins TRBV6-1 to TRBJ2-7; D is tentatively TRBD1 or TRBD2 (5 bases each). The CDR3 totals 18 residues. V was clipped by 5 bases and J by 1 base, with 24 bases between them. The germline V gene encodes CDR1 MNHNS and CDR2 SASEGT. The CDR3 DNA reads as TGTGCCAGCAGTCGGTCGGGGCGGCATAAATATCTATCCTACGAGCAGTACTTC. As protein: CASSRSGRHKYLSYEQYF.

This clonotype was detected ten times or more. The V gene is TRBV10-3, the J gene TRBJ2-7; no clear D gene. With 6 bases removed from V and 6 bases from J, the gap between germline ends came to 9 bases. This CDR3 comprises 11 residues. CDR1 is ENHRY, CDR2 SYGVKD, per germline. CDR3 in amino acids: CAIREKAEQYF. The CDR3 DNA reads as TGTGCCATCAGGGAGAAGGCCGAGCAGTACTTC.

This clonotype came up many times. The CDR3 region has the DNA TGCGCCAGCAGCTTGAAGGGGTTCGACGAGCAGTACTTC. Translation: CASSLKGFDEQYF. This chain links TRBV5-1 with TRBJ2-7; D may be TRBD1 (5 bases). CDR3 size: 13 residues. The V and J ends lost 1 base and 5 bases respectively, with 10 bases between them. In germline, CDR1 is SGHRS, CDR2 YFSETQ. The full variable domain, rest sourced from reference TRBV5-1 and TRBJ2-7, is KAGVTQTPRYLIKTRGQQVTLSCSPISGHRSVSWYQQTPGQGLQFLFEYFSETQRNKGNFPGRFSGRQFSNSRSEMNVSTLELGDSALYLCASSLKGFDEQYFGPGTRLTVT.

This clonotype appeared many times. The chain recombines TRBV5-1 with TRBJ1-2, with D perhaps TRBD1 (5 bases). The germline gives CDR1 SGHRS, CDR2 YFSETQ. This CDR3 has 14 amino acids. Trimming stripped 0 bases from V and 8 bases from J, with 14 bases between. CDR3 residues: CASSLGQPAGGYTF. Written as DNA, the CDR3 is TGCGCCAGCAGCTTGGGACAGCCCGCCGGCGGCTACACCTTC.

V and J are TRBV11-3 and TRBJ2-1, with TRBD2 as a possible D gene (6 bases). Trimming shortened V by 5 bases and J by 2 bases, and 13 bases separated the two germline ends. The CDR3 is made up of 15 amino acids. Germline-derived CDR1 and CDR2 are SGHNT and YENEEA. The CDR3 region is CASSRSREAYNEQFF. DNA for the CDR3: TGTGCCAGCAGCCGATCTAGGGAGGCCTACAATGAGCAGTTCTTC.

CDR3 bases: TGCGCCAGCACAGGGGCTAATAGCGAGCAGTACTTC. Translated: CASTGANSEQYF. The chain is built from TRBV5-1 and TRBJ2-7, with D perhaps matching TRBD1 (6 bases). With 6 bases removed from V and 6 bases from J, the gap between germline ends came to 13 bases. CDR3 length: 12 residues. Germline lookup yields CDR1 SGHRS and CDR2 YFSETQ.

This clonotype has just a few counts. The CDR3: CASSVGWGTEAFF. DNA of the CDR3: TGTGCCAGCAGCGTTGGGTGGGGCACTGAAGCTTTCTTT. The chain combines TRBV9 with TRBJ1-1; D gene uncertain. Trimming stripped 2 bases from V and 4 bases from J, with 9 bases between. CDR1 and CDR2 (germline): SGDLS, YYNGEE. The CDR3 has 13 amino acids. The full variable domain, rest sourced from reference TRBV9 and TRBJ1-1, is DSGVTQTPKHLITATGQRVTLRCSPRSGDLSVYWYQQSLDQGLQFLIQYYNGEERAKGNILERFSAQQFPDLHSELNLSSLELGDSALYFCASSVGWGTEAFFGQGTRLTVV.

This clonotype showed up just a few times. The chain joins TRBV20-1 to TRBJ1-1; 8 positions match TRBD1. The V and J ends lost 3 bases and 1 base, in that order; junction bases with no gene match: 7. This CDR3 is 15 amino acids long. Looked up from germline, CDR1 is DFQATT and CDR2 is SNEGSKA (reference sequence). CDR3 loop: CSASLTGTGNTEAFF. CDR3 nucleotide sequence: TGCAGTGCTAGCCTAACCGGGACAGGGAACACTGAAGCTTTCTTT.

In this sample, this clonotype turned up many times. V gene TRBV29-1 combines with J gene TRBJ2-7, with D perhaps TRBD1 or TRBD2 (6 bases each). The CDR3 extends over 16 amino acids. V dropped 0 bases and J dropped 2 bases, with 17 bases sitting between them. The germline gives CDR1 SQVTM, CDR2 ANQGSEA. CDR3 loop: CSVEDGLGGRPYEQYF. The CDR3 DNA reads as TGCAGCGTTGAAGATGGTTTAGGGGGGAGACCCTACGAGCAGTACTTC.

V and J are TRBV28 and TRBJ2-3; 11 nucleotides match TRBD2. The CDR3 has 17 amino acids. Trimming at V came to 6 bases and at J to 5 bases, leaving 13 bases not matched to a gene. CDR1 MDHEN and CDR2 SYDVKM come from the germline V gene. CDR3 region: CASRLVRLAGTQDTQYF. The CDR3 DNA reads as TGTGCCAGCAGACTAGTCCGACTAGCGGGAACGCAAGATACGCAGTATTTT.

The rearrangement links TRBV7-9 to TRBJ1-2; possible D gene TRBD1, 5 bases. This CDR3 is 13 amino acids long. Looked up from germline, CDR1 is SEHNR and CDR2 is FQNEAQ (reference sequence). V was cut by 3 bases and J by 4 bases, with 9 bases left in between. In DNA, the CDR3 is TGTGCCAGCAGCTTCGGGGGGGTCTATGGCTACACCTTC. It specifies CASSFGGVYGYTF. The whole variable domain, remainder taken from reference TRBV7-9 and TRBJ1-2, is DTGVSQNPRHKITKRGQNVTFRCDPISEHNRLYWYRQTLGQGPEFLTYFQNEAQLEKSRLLSDRFSAERPKGSFSTLEIQRTEQGDSAMYLCASSFGGVYGYTFGSGTRLTVV.

V usage is TRBV6-5 and J usage is TRBJ1-5, with a possible D match to TRBD1 (6 bases). The CDR3 is 13 residues long. V was cut by 6 bases and J by 9 bases, with 15 bases left in between. Germline V gives CDR1 MNHEY, CDR2 SVGAGI. The CDR3 sequence: CASSPTGGGPQHF. For the CDR3, the DNA is TGTGCCAGCAGCCCGACAGGTGGTGGGCCCCAGCATTTT.

This clonotype was observed a handful of times. Here the CDR3 reads CAISGDSGLWTYEQYF. In nucleotides, the CDR3 is TGTGCCATCAGTGGAGATAGCGGGCTTTGGACCTACGAGCAGTACTTC. This chain connects TRBV10-3 to TRBJ2-7; TRBD2 agrees at 7 bases. The CDR3 totals 16 residues. Per the germline V gene, CDR1 is ENHRY and CDR2 is SYGVKD. V lost 4 bases, J lost 2 bases, and 11 bases stayed unmatched.

The V and J genes are TRBV5-1 and TRBJ2-1, with no clear D. CDR1 is SGHRS, CDR2 YFSETQ, per germline. Trimming cost V 0 bases and J 0 bases, with 7 bases left between them. The CDR3 sequence is 15 residues long. As DNA, the CDR3 is TGCGCCAGCAGCTTGGACACCGCCTCCTACAATGAGCAGTTCTTC. Protein: CASSLDTASYNEQFF.

This rearrangement joins TRBV6-1 to TRBJ2-1, with 11 bases lining up with TRBD2. CDR1 and CDR2 from the germline V gene are MNHNS and SASEGT. J gave up 0 bases and V 6 bases, and 4 bases lay outside the gene matches. The CDR3 is 16 residues long. The DNA of the CDR3 is TGTGCCAGCAGGGTAACTAGCGGGGGCTCCTACAATGAGCAGTTCTTC. Protein product: CASRVTSGGSYNEQFF.

This clonotype showed up just a few times. This chain uses TRBV4-2 with TRBJ2-7; the D is unclear. CDR1 is LGHNA and CDR2 is YNFKEQ in the germline V gene. Trimming cost V 0 bases and J 6 bases, with 3 bases left between them. This CDR3 is built from 11 residues. CDR3 residues: CASSQDGEQYF. CDR3 DNA sequence: TGTGCCAGCAGCCAAGACGGCGAGCAGTACTTC.

This clonotype was seen a few times. This rearrangement joins TRBV25-1 to TRBJ1-2, with D hard to call. The germline V and J ends were trimmed by 6 bases and 6 bases, with 14 bases remaining between them. This CDR3 comprises 13 residues. Germline V gene sequence: CDR1 MGHDK, CDR2 SYGVNS. The CDR3 DNA reads as TGTGCCAGCAGGGGCACCCCAGCTCATGGCTACACCTTC. Amino acids: CASRGTPAHGYTF.

J is TRBJ2-7 and V is TRBV7-6; 10 nucleotides agree with TRBD2. CDR3 size: 15 residues. Germline-derived CDR1 and CDR2 are SGHVS and FNYEAQ. Losses at the gene ends were 1 base for V and 7 bases for J; bases not matched to a gene: 7. In DNA form, the CDR3 reads TGTGCCAGCAGCTTAGGAAGCGGGGGGGCTAAAGAGCAGTACTTC. As protein: CASSLGSGGAKEQYF.